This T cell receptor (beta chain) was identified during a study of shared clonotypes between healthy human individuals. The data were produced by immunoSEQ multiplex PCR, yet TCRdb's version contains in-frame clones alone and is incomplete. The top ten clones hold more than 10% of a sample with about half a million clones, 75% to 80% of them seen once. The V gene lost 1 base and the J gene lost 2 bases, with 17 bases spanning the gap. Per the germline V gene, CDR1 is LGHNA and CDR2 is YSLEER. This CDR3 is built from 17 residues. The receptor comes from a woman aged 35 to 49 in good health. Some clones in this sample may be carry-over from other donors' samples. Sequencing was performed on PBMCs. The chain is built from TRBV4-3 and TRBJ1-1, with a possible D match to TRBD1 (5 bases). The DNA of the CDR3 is TGCGCCAGCAGCCAAGGGGTCTACCAGGGTACTAACACTGAAGCTTTCTTT. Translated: CASSQGVYQGTNTEAFF.